These 32 T cell receptor beta chains came from one sample sequenced in a study of blood T cell repertoires in COVID-19. This table comes from immunoSEQ multiplex PCR, and its TCRdb copy is limited to in-frame clones, with some not included. The top ten clones hold roughly 2.9% of a sample with some 210,000 clones, more than 70% of them seen once. The sample comprised peripheral blood. The receptors were gathered from a man in his forties or fifties with active or convalescent COVID-19.

The gene calls are TRBV25-1 and TRBJ2-3; 7 bases agree with TRBD1. The CDR3 has 15 residues. CDR1 is MGHDK and CDR2 is SYGVNS in the germline V gene. The V segment lost 2 bases and the J segment 6 bases; nucleotides outside the gene matches: 8. The CDR3 nucleotides are TGTGCCAGCAGTGAAGCACAGGGGTTCGCCGATACGCAGTATTTT. Translated, it gives CASSEAQGFADTQYF. The variable domain in full, with the rest retrieved from reference TRBV25-1 and TRBJ2-3, is EADIYQTPRYLVIGTGKKITLECSQTMGHDKMYWYQQDPGMELHLIHYSYGVNSTEKGDLSSESTVSRIRTEHFPLTLESARPSHTSQYLCASSEAQGFADTQYFGPGTRLTVL.

This clone was found once. The V call is TRBV30, the J call TRBJ2-7, with D perhaps TRBD1 (6 bases). Germline CDR1 and CDR2: GTSNPN and SVGIG (reference sequence). V was clipped by 5 bases and J by 3 bases, with 8 bases between them. This CDR3 has 11 amino acids. The CDR3 region is CAWGQIYEQYF. In DNA form, the CDR3 reads TGTGCCTGGGGACAGATCTACGAGCAGTACTTC.

This clone has a handful of counts. The chain recombines TRBV7-2 with TRBJ2-1; 13 nucleotides agree with TRBD2. In germline, CDR1 is SGHTA, CDR2 FQGNSA. This CDR3 is 16 amino acids long. V was pared by 5 bases and J by 3 bases, with 4 bases of the junction left unmatched. The CDR3 nucleotides are TGTGCCAGCAGCCCTCGACTAGCGGGGGGCTACAATGAGCAGTTCTTC. This encodes CASSPRLAGGYNEQFF.

The chain carries TRBV9 and TRBJ2-2; D is possibly TRBD2 (6 bases). V gave up 4 bases and J gave up 7 bases, with 20 bases separating them. The V gene's germline CDR1 is SGDLS and CDR2 YYNGEE. The CDR3 contains 16 residues. CDR3 region: CASSPPTGTLLGELFF. CDR3 DNA sequence: TGTGCCAGCAGCCCCCCCACCGGGACTCTCCTCGGGGAGCTGTTTTTT.

The rearrangement joins TRBV7-9 to TRBJ2-1, with 15 bases aligning to TRBD2. Unmatched junction bases numbered 5, after V lost 3 bases and J lost 8 bases. CDR3 length equals 16 residues. Germline CDR1 SEHNR, CDR2 FQNEAQ (reference sequence). DNA for the CDR3: TGTGCCAGCAGCTTCGGACTAGCGGGAGGGAGGGATGAGCAGTTCTTC. Translating it yields CASSFGLAGGRDEQFF.

V and J are TRBV5-1 and TRBJ2-2, with TRBD2 matching over 11 bases. Per germline, CDR1 SGHRS and CDR2 YFSETQ. The CDR3 spans 15 residues. Trimming took 0 bases from V and 6 from J; bases not matched to a gene: 1. The DNA for the CDR3 is TGCGCCAGCAGCTTGGCACTAGCGGGAGCCGGGGAGCTGTTTTTT. This codes for CASSLALAGAGELFF.

The chain joins TRBV6-5 to TRBJ2-7; 10 nucleotides line up with TRBD1. The V gene end was trimmed by 0 bases and the J gene end by 4 bases; junction bases not matched to a gene: 3. This CDR3 has 15 residues. Looked up from germline, CDR1 is MNHEY and CDR2 is SVGAGI. The CDR3, as DNA: TGTGCCAGCAGTTACTCGGACAGGGGGGGGTACGAGCAGTACTTC. Its translation: CASSYSDRGGYEQYF.

As DNA, the CDR3 is TGTGCCAGTAGTTTGCCCAGGGGGGACAATCAGCCCCAGCATTTT. Protein: CASSLPRGDNQPQHF. V is TRBV19 and J is TRBJ1-5, with 7 bases matching TRBD1. Trimming at V came to 5 bases and at J to 3 bases, leaving 7 bases not matched to a gene. The CDR3 sequence is 15 residues long. Germline V CDR1 and CDR2: LNHDA, SQIVND (reference sequence).

V is TRBV6-6 and J is TRBJ2-7, with TRBD1 as a possible D gene (6 bases). Germline CDR1 MNHNY, CDR2 SVGAGI (reference sequence). The ends were cut back, 2 bases at V and 3 bases at J, with 11 bases in the middle. CDR3 length: 14 residues. CDR3 sequence reads: CASSYRSQGYEQYF. The CDR3 nucleotides are TGTGCCAGCAGTTACAGGTCACAGGGCTACGAGCAGTACTTC.

This clone was detected only a few times. This sequence joins TRBV7-9 and TRBJ1-4; D is unresolved. This CDR3 is 16 amino acids long. In germline, CDR1 is SEHNR, CDR2 FQNEAQ (reference sequence). V lost 4 bases and J 0 bases, leaving 12 bases between the germline ends. The CDR3 is CASSSRVLATNEKLFF. DNA for the CDR3: TGTGCCAGCAGCTCTCGGGTTCTCGCAACTAATGAAAAACTGTTTTTT.

V and J are TRBV12-3 or TRBV12-4 and TRBJ1-5, with D uncertain. Trimming took 3 bases from V and 5 from J, leaving 8 bases between them. The CDR3 loop spans 13 amino acids. The DNA for the CDR3 is TGTGCCAGCAGTTTGGCCAGTCATCAGCCCCAGCATTTT. Its protein product is CASSLASHQPQHF.

The rearrangement joins TRBV30 to TRBJ1-5; D remains ambiguous. Germline-derived CDR1 and CDR2 are GTSNPN and SVGIG (reference sequence). The CDR3 spans 13 residues. The V end was cut by 5 bases, the J end by 6 bases, with 14 bases between. The CDR3 spells CAWGRVGAQPQHF. CDR3 coding DNA: TGTGCCTGGGGCCGAGTTGGAGCTCAGCCCCAGCATTTT.

The chain combines TRBV25-1 with TRBJ2-5; tentative D call: TRBD2 (6 bases). Germline-derived CDR1 and CDR2 are MGHDK and SYGVNS. This CDR3 spans 14 amino acids. V was cut by 3 bases and J by 5 bases, with 13 bases left in between. CDR3 DNA: TGTGCCAGCAGTGAGGAGGGGCCCGCCGAGACCCAGTACTTC. Its translation: CASSEEGPAETQYF.

The chain has TRBV7-9 and TRBJ1-1, with D uncertain. This CDR3 is built from 15 residues. CDR1 SEHNR and CDR2 FQNEAQ come from the germline V gene (reference sequence). The ends were cut back, 2 bases at V and 5 bases at J, with 15 bases in the middle. DNA for the CDR3: TGTGCCAGCAGCTTATTATCTAATGGGGAGACTGAAGCTTTCTTT. It yields the protein CASSLLSNGETEAFF.

The chain employs TRBV5-4 and TRBJ2-7; 12 bases match TRBD1. Germline CDR1 reads SGHNT; CDR2 reads YYREEE (reference sequence). The CDR3 contains 14 residues. Losses at the gene ends were 3 bases for V and 4 bases for J; bases not matched to a gene: 2. CDR3 loop: CASSWDRGQYEQYF. CDR3 bases: TGTGCCAGCAGCTGGGACAGGGGGCAGTACGAGCAGTACTTC.

J is TRBJ2-3 and V is TRBV4-2; D uncertain. CDR3 length: 15 residues. The germline CDR1 and CDR2 sequences are LGHNA and YNFKEQ. V gave up 0 bases and J gave up 2 bases, with 9 bases separating them. In DNA, the CDR3 is TGTGCCAGCAGCCAAGATAGGCTAGTCACAGATACGCAGTATTTT. It translates to CASSQDRLVTDTQYF.

The rearrangement joins TRBV2 to TRBJ1-1, with no clear D. CDR3 length equals 12 residues. Germline CDR1 is SNHLY and CDR2 is FYNNEI. Trimming cost V 10 bases and J 3 bases, with 12 bases left between them. This chain's CDR3 is CAIRGSDTEAFF. Here the CDR3 DNA reads TGTGCCATTAGAGGGTCGGACACTGAAGCTTTCTTT.

The chain employs TRBV28 and TRBJ2-1; 12 bases agree with TRBD1. CDR3 size: 14 residues. V was clipped by 6 bases and J by 7 bases; unmatched bases: 4. From germline, CDR1 is MDHEN and CDR2 SYDVKM. CDR3 DNA: TGTGCCAGCAGCGGGACAGGGGGCAGGAATGAGCAGTTCTTC. Translating gives CASSGTGGRNEQFF. The full variable domain, its missing parts supplied by reference TRBV28 and TRBJ2-1, is DVKVTQSSRYLVKRTGEKVFLECVQDMDHENMFWYRQDPGLGLRLIYFSYDVKMKEKGDIPEGYSVSREKKERFSLILESASTNQTSMYLCASSGTGGRNEQFFGPGTRLTVL.

This clone was seen only once. V gene TRBV7-9 combines with J gene TRBJ1-5; 7 bases agree with TRBD1. V dropped 0 bases and J dropped 3; count of bases not matched to a gene: 5. The CDR3 is made up of 16 amino acids. Per germline, CDR1 SEHNR and CDR2 FQNEAQ (reference sequence). The CDR3 loop is CASSLAWDSPNQPQHF. In DNA form, the CDR3 reads TGTGCCAGCAGCTTAGCGTGGGACAGCCCCAATCAGCCCCAGCATTTT.

This clone was counted a few times. J is TRBJ1-4 and V is TRBV29-1; possible D gene TRBD1, 6 bases. Per germline, CDR1 SQVTM and CDR2 ANQGSEA. The CDR3 loop spans 13 amino acids. Between the trimmed V and J ends, which lost 7 bases and 5 bases, there was a span of 14 bases. CDR3 protein: CSAIGRGNEKLFF. In nucleotides, the CDR3 is TGCAGCGCGATTGGCAGGGGAAATGAAAAACTGTTTTTT.

In DNA, the CDR3 is TGTGCCAGCAGCCATTCGACAGGCGGGAGTATTGATACGCAGTATTTT. Its translation is CASSHSTGGSIDTQYF. V is TRBV16 and J is TRBJ2-3; the D gene is possibly TRBD2 (7 bases). CDR1 and CDR2 from the germline V gene are KGHSY and FQNENV. V was shortened by 3 bases and J by 6 bases, with 19 bases between the two germline ends. The CDR3 runs 16 residues.

The V call is TRBV6-5, the J call TRBJ1-1, with D unclear. In germline, CDR1 is MNHEY, CDR2 SVGAGI. V lost 10 bases and J lost 0, with 18 bases in between. This CDR3 region has 15 residues. The CDR3 DNA follows: TGTGCCATAACCAGAATTTTACAAATGAACACTGAAGCTTTCTTT. Translated, it gives CAITRILQMNTEAFF.

The genes are TRBV2 and TRBJ1-1, with 8 bases identical to TRBD1. Germline V CDR1 and CDR2: SNHLY, FYNNEI. The V segment lost 3 bases and the J segment 4 bases; nucleotides outside the gene matches: 4. This CDR3 region has 14 residues. The CDR3 DNA sequence: TGTGCCAGCAGTGAGCAGGGGGCGGGCACTGAAGCTTTCTTT. It specifies CASSEQGAGTEAFF.

The CDR3 reads CASSPRGGLAGGPHEQYF. CDR3 coding DNA: TGTGCCAGCAGCCCCAGGGGGGGACTAGCGGGAGGGCCCCACGAGCAGTACTTC. J is TRBJ2-7 and V is TRBV7-9; 16 bases fit TRBD2. The CDR3 spans 18 residues. V lost 5 bases, J lost 5 bases, and 12 bases stayed unmatched. Germline loops: CDR1 SEHNR, CDR2 FQNEAQ (reference sequence).

The chain links TRBV9 to TRBJ1-2; 8 bases fit TRBD1. Germline CDR1 SGDLS, CDR2 YYNGEE. This CDR3 comprises 14 residues. The V segment lost 3 bases and the J segment 6 bases; nucleotides outside the gene matches: 7. CDR3 residues: CASSGRWTGHGYTF. Written as DNA, the CDR3 is TGTGCCAGCAGCGGGCGATGGACAGGGCATGGCTACACCTTC. Using reference TRBV9 and TRBJ1-2 for the parts outside the CDR3, the full variable domain is DSGVTQTPKHLITATGQRVTLRCSPRSGDLSVYWYQQSLDQGLQFLIQYYNGEERAKGNILERFSAQQFPDLHSELNLSSLELGDSALYFCASSGRWTGHGYTFGSGTRLTVV.

This clone was seen once. This chain uses TRBV24-1 with TRBJ2-1; 9 bases align to TRBD1. The CDR3 runs 17 residues. Trimming at V came to 4 bases and at J to 6 bases, leaving 12 bases not matched to a gene. From germline, CDR1 is KGHDR and CDR2 SFDVKD. The CDR3 DNA sequence: TGTGCCACCAGTGAGGGAGGGACAGGGCCTTCGGGCAATGAGCAGTTCTTC. This gives the protein CATSEGGTGPSGNEQFF.

The rearrangement links TRBV28 to TRBJ1-3; D is unresolved. Germline CDR1 reads MDHEN; CDR2 reads SYDVKM. The CDR3 is 16 residues long. V was trimmed by 2 bases and J by 0 bases, leaving 11 bases between them. CDR3 amino acids: CASSLGQRDSGNTIYF. In DNA form, the CDR3 reads TGTGCCAGCAGTTTAGGGCAGAGAGACTCTGGAAACACCATATATTTT.

The gene calls are TRBV5-1 and TRBJ2-5; 10 bases are shared with TRBD2. Looked up from germline, CDR1 is SGHRS and CDR2 is YFSETQ. The V gene end was trimmed by 3 bases and the J gene end by 2 bases; junction bases not matched to a gene: 10. This CDR3 is 17 amino acids long. The CDR3 region has the DNA TGCGCCAGCAGCTCGGGAGTTGGACTAGCGGCACAAGAGACCCAGTACTTC. Protein product: CASSSGVGLAAQETQYF.

This sequence joins TRBV7-8 and TRBJ1-2; the match to TRBD1 covers 12 bases. CDR1 is SGHVS, CDR2 FQNEAQ, per germline. J was trimmed by 8 bases and V by 5 bases; bases with no gene match: 12. CDR3 size: 16 residues. The CDR3 reads CASSTRGGQGAKGYTF. The CDR3 coding sequence is TGTGCCAGCAGCACGAGGGGGGGACAGGGGGCAAAAGGCTACACCTTC.

CDR3 coding DNA: TGTGCCAGCAGCTTAGGCGGGCCGGCTAACACTGAAGCTTTCTTT. Residues: CASSLGGPANTEAFF. The chain recombines TRBV7-9 with TRBJ1-1; D not certain. The CDR3 has 15 amino acids. V lost 1 base and J lost 2, with 11 bases in between. The germline CDR1 and CDR2 sequences are SEHNR and FQNEAQ (reference sequence).

In its sample, this clone was seen once. Within the sample, other DNA sequences also encode this same CDR3. The V and J genes are TRBV7-2 and TRBJ1-1; D is uncertain. Trimming removed 0 bases from V and 2 bases from J, with 7 bases in between. Germline CDR1 and CDR2: SGHTA and FQGNSA. This CDR3 has 14 residues. The CDR3 loop reads CASSLARENTEAFF. The DNA of the CDR3 is TGTGCCAGCAGCTTAGCACGGGAAAACACTGAAGCTTTCTTT.

V gene TRBV30 combines with J gene TRBJ1-6; D remains unclear. Trimming removed 1 base at V and 10 bases at J, with 11 bases between. This CDR3 comprises 13 residues. The germline gives CDR1 GTSNPN, CDR2 SVGIG (reference sequence). DNA of the CDR3: TGTGCCTGGAGTGAGGTAGGGAGGTCACCCCTCCACTTT. Its translation: CAWSEVGRSPLHF.